The rows below give T cell receptor beta chains drawn from one sample of a study of blood T cell repertoires in COVID-19. Measured with immunoSEQ multiplex PCR; TCRdb has only the in-frame clones, and not every one. The sample carries about 160,000 clones, more than 80% recorded once. The source material was peripheral blood. The receptor set was obtained from a human donor in a cohort sampled during active COVID-19. Both conserved end residues are part of each CDR3. D genes are given only for firm matches. For some rows the clone size is stated as once, few or many, or as a class when expanded; others skip it.

cdr3_nt,cdr3_aa,clone_size,v_call,d_call,j_call
TGTGCCAGCAGCCCCTCCGGGGGGGCCTATGGCTACACCTTC,CASSPSGGAYGYTF,once,TRBV9,-,TRBJ1-2
TGTGCCAGCAGTTCTGACAGGCCCCTAGAGGCTTTCTTT,CASSSDRPLEAFF,-,TRBV6-5,-,TRBJ1-1
TGTGCCAGCAGTTACCCGACTAGCGGGGGGGCTCTGGGGGAGACCCAGTACTTC,CASSYPTSGGALGETQYF,-,TRBV6-2/TRBV6-3,TRBD2,TRBJ2-5
TGTGCCAGCAGCTTTAGGACAGGGTTCGGCTACGAGCAGTACTTC,CASSFRTGFGYEQYF,-,TRBV7-2,TRBD1,TRBJ2-7
TGTGCCAGCAGCTTGGATCCAGGGCGAGGCGAAAAACTGTTTTTT,CASSLDPGRGEKLFF,-,TRBV5-4,-,TRBJ1-4
TGTGCCGGGGGGACAGGGAGGGGCTACACCTTC,CAGGTGRGYTF,-,TRBV6-5,TRBD1,TRBJ1-2
TGTGCCAGCAGCTTATCTCAGTCGTACGAGCAGTACTTC,CASSLSQSYEQYF,-,TRBV7-6,-,TRBJ2-7
TGTGCCAGCAGTTTAGCCGGGGACTCCTACGAGCAGTACTTC,CASSLAGDSYEQYF,-,TRBV27,-,TRBJ2-7
TGTGCCACCACGAACCGGGACACCGGCACAGATACGCAGTATTTT,CATTNRDTGTDTQYF,-,TRBV10-3,-,TRBJ2-3
TGCGCCAGCAGCCAAGCGGGACTAAGCGGGGGGTACGAGCAGTACTTC,CASSQAGLSGGYEQYF,-,TRBV4-1,TRBD2,TRBJ2-7
TGTGCCAGCGAACAGGGGACAGGGGGCGATTCACCCCTCCACTTT,CASEQGTGGDSPLHF,-,TRBV2,TRBD1,TRBJ1-6
TGTGCCAGCTCACCCTCTTTAGGCGGAACAGATACGCAGTATTTT,CASSPSLGGTDTQYF,-,TRBV18,-,TRBJ2-3
TGCAGTGCGGCAATGCAAGAGACCCAGTACTTC,CSAAMQETQYF,-,TRBV20-1,-,TRBJ2-5
TGTGCCAGCAGTTACGGACTAGCAAAGTACTTC,CASSYGLAKYF,-,TRBV6-2/TRBV6-3,TRBD2,TRBJ2-7
TGTGCCAGCAGCCGTATGGGGGCGGGGGGGCCGTCCTACGAGCAGTACTTC,CASSRMGAGGPSYEQYF,-,TRBV7-9,TRBD2,TRBJ2-7
TGTGCCAGCTCACAAGGACTAGCAGGCGGGGAGACCCAGTACTTC,CASSQGLAGGETQYF,-,TRBV18,TRBD2,TRBJ2-5
TGTGCCAGCAAGGTCGGGGGGGCCCTTCGGGATACGCAGTATTTT,CASKVGGALRDTQYF,-,TRBV9,TRBD2,TRBJ2-3
TGTGCCAGCAGTTTACCGGGGGATTACTACGAGCAGTACTTC,CASSLPGDYYEQYF,-,TRBV28,-,TRBJ2-7
TGTGCCAGCAGTGGAGCGGGAGTGGACAATGAGCAGTTCTTC,CASSGAGVDNEQFF,-,TRBV6-1,TRBD2,TRBJ2-1
TGTGCCATCAGTGAGTCGTCTCTAGCGAAAGCAGGGGAGCTGTTTTTT,CAISESSLAKAGELFF,-,TRBV10-3,-,TRBJ2-2
TGTGCCAGCAGCGTAGTGACTAGCGGGGGGGATGAGCAGTTCTTC,CASSVVTSGGDEQFF,-,TRBV9,TRBD2,TRBJ2-1
TGTGCCAGCAATCCGGGACAGGGTTTTCCTGGGGCCAACGTCCTGACTTTC,CASNPGQGFPGANVLTF,once,TRBV5-4,TRBD1,TRBJ2-6
TGTGCCAGTAAGAGGCCCACGGGTGAAGCTTTCTTT,CASKRPTGEAFF,-,TRBV19,-,TRBJ1-1
TGTGCCAGTAGTCGAAACGGGTTCGACGAGCAGTACTTC,CASSRNGFDEQYF,-,TRBV19,-,TRBJ2-7
TGTGCCAGCTCACAGATCCCGGCTAGCGGGTATAGCACAGATACGCAGTATTTT,CASSQIPASGYSTDTQYF,-,TRBV18,TRBD2,TRBJ2-3
TGCAGCGTTGAAAGTTCTGCGACAGGGGACACTGAAGCTTTCTTT,CSVESSATGDTEAFF,-,TRBV29-1,TRBD1,TRBJ1-1